This T cell receptor beta chain was retrieved from a study of blood T cell repertoires in COVID-19. Overall study context: Samples of COVID-19 (acute and convalescent) were obtained from the United States, Italy and Spain. Nucleic acid was either cDNA or gDNA, and it came from T cells, B-cell-depleted T cells, or PBMCs.

Trimming took 4 bases from V and 6 from J, leaving 13 bases between them. The CDR3 runs to 14 residues. Germline values: CDR1 ENHRY, CDR2 SYGVKD. In the authors' workflow: Amplification of reference gene primers was used by the study to estimate nucleated cell counts. Produced via immunoSEQ multiplex PCR; TCRdb's table is partial and in-frame only. V and J calls plus clone size are reproduced from that table; the DNA served to infer D and trimming. The data hold roughly 260,000 clones, with approximately 86% observed a single time. The receptor was derived from a woman in her forties or fifties who had recovered from COVID-19. Material for sequencing was peripheral blood. The chain employs TRBV10-3 and TRBJ1-5; possible D gene TRBD1, 6 bases. CDR3: CAISGGQNPQPQHF. Here the CDR3 DNA reads TGTGCCATCAGTGGGGGGCAGAATCCTCAGCCCCAGCATTTT.